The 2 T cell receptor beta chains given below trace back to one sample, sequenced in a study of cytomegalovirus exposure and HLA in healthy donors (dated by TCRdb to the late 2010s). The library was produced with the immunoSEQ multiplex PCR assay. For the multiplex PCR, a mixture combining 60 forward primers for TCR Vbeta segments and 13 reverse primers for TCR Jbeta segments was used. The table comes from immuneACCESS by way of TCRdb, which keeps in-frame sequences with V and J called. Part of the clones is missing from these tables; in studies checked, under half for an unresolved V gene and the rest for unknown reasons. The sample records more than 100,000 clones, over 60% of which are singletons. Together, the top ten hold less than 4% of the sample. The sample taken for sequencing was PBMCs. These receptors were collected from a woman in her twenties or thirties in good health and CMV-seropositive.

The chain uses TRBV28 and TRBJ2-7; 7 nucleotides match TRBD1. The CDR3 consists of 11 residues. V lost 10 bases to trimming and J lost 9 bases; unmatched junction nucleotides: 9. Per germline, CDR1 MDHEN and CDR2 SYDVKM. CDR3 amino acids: CATRQGVVQYF. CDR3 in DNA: TGTGCCACCCGACAGGGAGTCGTGCAGTACTTC.

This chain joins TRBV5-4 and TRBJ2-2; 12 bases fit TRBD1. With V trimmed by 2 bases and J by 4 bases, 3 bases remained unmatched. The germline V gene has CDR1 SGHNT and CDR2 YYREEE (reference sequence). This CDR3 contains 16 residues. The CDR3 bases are TGTGCCAGCAGCTTAGGGACAGGGGGCATCACCGGGGAGCTGTTTTTT. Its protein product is CASSLGTGGITGELFF.